The entry below gives a single T cell receptor (beta chain) sequence along with its context. Its antigen is currently not known. No quality values exist for individual bases; no much larger clone is one base distant. The method was PCR. Sequencing took place on an Illumina HiSeq 4000. Bulk TCR libraries were made following a previously described method, with the TCR primers given in Table S5. The Qiagen AllPrep DNA/RNA kit was used to purify total RNA. Reads from multiple sequencing runs of the same library were pooled before analysis. In the paper's pipeline: Reads were retained only if an exact TCR constant sequence was present, and the retained reads were trimmed to 150 nt and grouped according to their 12-nt molecular barcodes. Reads in each barcode group were sub-clustered using a 15% Levenshtein threshold, and a quality-weighted consensus sequence was built for each RNA molecule. Non-functional sequences were discarded, and so were lower-count sequences lying one edit away from another sequence. Barcode sub-clusters with fewer than 20% of the maximum read count were removed, based on fitting two negative binomial distributions. TCRdb took the public reads, trimmed them with fastp at Q25, ran MiXCR for clone calling and kept in-frame beta chains. Rows are unified per CDR3 protein, each entry keeping the most common DNA and genes. These V and J calls are TCRdb output, not the study's own analysis. The sample table lists 400,000 to 600,000 distinct CDR3 sequences, over 20% of them with a count of one. Together, the top ten hold 0.65% to 0.95% of the sample.

The data belong to a study of molecular identifiers for immune sequencing clone quantification (dated 2018 in TCRdb). In terms of the full investigation: For a replicate experiment, the RNA from either approximately 20,000 or 98,000 naive CD8 T cells was divided into five aliquots, and four of those aliquots went on to sequencing. This methods study used CD8 T cells to benchmark TCR RNA copy counting and molecular-identifier clustering-based TCR repertoire sequencing (MIDCIRS). The full study reports these points: Highly expanded clone sizes could be underestimated if identical TCR molecules share a barcode. Even against a background of roughly 1 million naive CD8 T cells, spiked-in Jurkat TCR RNA amounting to a single cell's worth was reported to be detectable. In CMV-specific effector cells, over 99% of molecules were held by clones above 20 RNA copies, whereas under 1% of molecules were held by such clones in naive cells. Without barcode sub-clustering, chimeric consensus sequences inflated TCR diversity; chimeras reached as high as 47%. Spiked-in Jurkat TCR RNA (about 10 copies' worth), which is not part of the donor repertoire, was contained in the naive libraries. Roughly 3 recovered TCR RNA copies per cell were obtained by modeling, versus approximately 9 by digital PCR, implying a capture efficiency of roughly 32%.

There are 9 amino acids in the CDR3, from cysteine to phenylalanine inclusive. Solely the CDR3 DNA is kept, with 27 bases framed from the first base. For CDR1 and CDR2, the germline V gene lists MNHNS and SASEGT. The junction shows trimming of 8 bases on V and 11 bases on J, plus 9 bases between the germline ends. Libraries of naive CD8 T cells were built from anywhere between roughly 19,000 and 1,000,000 sorted cells, with 10%, 30% or 50% of the purified RNA used. Naive CD8 T cells were FACS-sorted as CD8+CD4-CCR7+CD45RA+ on a BD FACSAria II into RLT Plus buffer. To test detection sensitivity, Jurkat RNA equal to 9 to 10 TCR copies was added to samples of about 20,000-1,100,000 naive CD8 T cells. CD8 T cells were enriched using RosetteSep CD8+ T Cell Enrichment Cocktail and Ficoll-Paque, and the enriched cells then underwent ACK red cell lysis.

This sequence uses TRBV6-1 and TRBJ1-1, with no confidently assigned D gene. Material: naive CD8+ T cells from blood, with Jurkat cell RNA spiked in. The cell subset or site label for this specimen denotes: FACS-sorted CD8+CD4-CCR7+CD45RA+ naive T cells. The clonotype was recovered from a human donor in good health. Some libraries in this study had Jurkat cell RNA spiked in. The CDR3 reads CASPPEAFF. The DNA sequence is TGTGCCAGCCCACCCGAGGCTTTCTTT.